The 9 T cell receptor beta chains given below trace back to one sample, sequenced in a study of shared clonotypes between healthy human individuals. Terminally differentiated effector memory CD45RA+ cells were excluded from the naive CD8 cells, which were CD45RO-negative and positively selected for CCR7. The repertoire was sequenced with immunoSEQ multiplex PCR; TCRdb's copy has only in-frame clones and lacks some. In the table there are around 610,000 clones, roughly 96% of which are singletons. What was sequenced was naive CD8+ T cells sorted from blood. The receptor set was obtained from a woman aged 30 to 39 in good health.

The gene calls are TRBV7-8 and TRBJ2-5; possibly TRBD2 for D (6 bases). The end of the DNA aligns better with TRBJ2-7, so the J call may be wrong. The CDR3 extends over 14 amino acids. CDR1 and CDR2 from the germline V gene are SGHVS and FQNEAQ. CDR3 sequence: CASSFREPNYEQYF. For the CDR3, the DNA is TGTGCCAGCAGCTTCCGGGAGCCCAACTACGAGCAGTACTTC.

This chain uses TRBV5-1 with TRBJ2-3; 8 bases map to TRBD1. The CDR3 covers 15 residues. J lost 3 bases, V lost 3 bases, and 6 bases had no gene match. The germline gives CDR1 SGHRS, CDR2 YFSETQ. The CDR3 DNA is TGCGCCAGCAGCTCGGACAGGGCGTGGACAGATACGCAGTATTTT. Amino acids: CASSSDRAWTDTQYF.

This chain joins TRBV6-5 and TRBJ2-3; no clear D gene. Germline-derived CDR1 and CDR2 are MNHEY and SVGAGI. The V gene lost 5 bases and the J gene lost 3 bases, with 9 bases spanning the gap. The CDR3 sequence is 13 residues long. Here the CDR3 reads CASSTGRTDTQYF. The CDR3 nucleotides are TGTGCCAGCAGTACCGGACGGACAGATACGCAGTATTTT.

The V and J genes are TRBV7-6 and TRBJ2-7; no definite D call. Per germline, CDR1 SGHVS and CDR2 FNYEAQ. Between the trimmed V and J ends, which lost 5 bases and 3 bases, there was a span of 14 bases. CDR3 length: 14 residues. CDR3 region: CASSPRLADYEQYF. DNA for the CDR3: TGTGCCAGCAGCCCCCGTTTAGCAGACTACGAGCAGTACTTC. Full variable domain (outside the CDR3, taken from reference TRBV7-6 and TRBJ2-7): GAGVSQSPRYKVTKRGQDVALRCDPISGHVSLYWYRQALGQGPEFLTYFNYEAQQDKSGLPNDRFSAERPEGSISTLTIQRTEQRDSAMYRCASSPRLADYEQYFGPGTRLTVT.

The chain links TRBV4-1 to TRBJ2-5; no definite D call. Deletions cut 2 bases from V and 5 bases from J, with 6 bases between. The CDR3 runs 12 residues. Germline assignment: CDR1 MGHRA and CDR2 YSYEKL. CDR3 residues: CASSQQEETQYF. The CDR3 DNA follows: TGCGCCAGCAGCCAACAAGAGGAGACCCAGTACTTC.

This rearrangement joins TRBV13 to TRBJ2-1, with TRBD1 identical over 10 bases. The CDR3 sequence is 15 residues long. Germline CDR1 is PRHDT and CDR2 is FYEKMQ (reference sequence). The junction had 8 bases not matched to a gene; V was cut back by 5 bases and J by 7 bases. Here the CDR3 DNA reads TGTGCCAGCAGCCTTAGACAGGGGGCAGCGAATGAGCAGTTCTTC. It specifies CASSLRQGAANEQFF. Filled out from reference TRBV13 and TRBJ2-1, the complete variable domain reads AAGVIQSPRHLIKEKRETATLKCYPIPRHDTVYWYQQGPGQDPQFLISFYEKMQSDKGSIPDRFSAQQFSDYHSELNMSSLELGDSALYFCASSLRQGAANEQFFGPGTRLTVL.

The gene calls are TRBV5-6 and TRBJ1-2, with 10 bases aligning to TRBD1. Germline V lookup: CDR1 SGHDT, CDR2 YYEEEE. J was trimmed by 3 bases and V by 3 bases; bases with no gene match: 5. The CDR3 is 15 amino acids. This CDR3 is CASSWDRGLDYGYTF. The CDR3 nucleotides are TGTGCCAGCAGCTGGGACAGGGGATTGGACTATGGCTACACCTTC.

The chain links TRBV10-3 to TRBJ2-1; D is possibly TRBD2 (5 bases). Trimming took off 6 bases at V and 4 bases at J, with 10 bases between the two ends. The germline V gene encodes CDR1 ENHRY and CDR2 SYGVKD. The CDR3 runs to 13 residues. Here the CDR3 reads CAIRLEWYNEQFF. CDR3 DNA: TGTGCCATCAGACTAGAGTGGTACAATGAGCAGTTCTTC.

This clone showed up just once. V is TRBV19 and J is TRBJ2-5, with D tentatively TRBD2 (5 bases). Germline V gives CDR1 LNHDA, CDR2 SQIVND (reference sequence). CDR3 size: 13 residues. V dropped 4 bases and J dropped 6 bases, with 12 bases sitting between them. The CDR3 spells CASSTRGMKTQYF. Here the CDR3 DNA reads TGTGCCAGTAGTACTAGAGGGATGAAGACCCAGTACTTC.